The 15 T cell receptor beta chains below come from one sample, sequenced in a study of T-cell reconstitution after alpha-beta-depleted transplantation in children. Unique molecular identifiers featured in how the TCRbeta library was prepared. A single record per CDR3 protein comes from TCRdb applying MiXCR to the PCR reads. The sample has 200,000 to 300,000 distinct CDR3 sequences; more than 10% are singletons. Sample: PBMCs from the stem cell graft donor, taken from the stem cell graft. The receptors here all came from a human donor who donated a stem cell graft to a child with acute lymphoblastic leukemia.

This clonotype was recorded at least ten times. CDR3 bases: TGTGCCAGCAGCTGGGGACGGTTCCAAGAGACCCAGTACTTC. It codes for CASSWGRFQETQYF. The chain carries TRBV27 and TRBJ2-5; D possibly uses TRBD1 or TRBD2 (5 bases each). Trimming cost V 6 bases and J 1 base, with 12 bases left between them. CDR3 length: 14 residues. Germline V gene lookup returns CDR1 MNHEY and CDR2 SMNVEV (reference sequence).

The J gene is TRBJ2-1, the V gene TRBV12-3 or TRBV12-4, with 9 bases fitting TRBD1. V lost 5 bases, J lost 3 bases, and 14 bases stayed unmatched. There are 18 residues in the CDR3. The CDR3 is CASSPWTGDVIYYNEQFF. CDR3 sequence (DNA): TGTGCCAGCAGTCCCTGGACAGGGGACGTTATCTACTACAATGAGCAGTTCTTC.

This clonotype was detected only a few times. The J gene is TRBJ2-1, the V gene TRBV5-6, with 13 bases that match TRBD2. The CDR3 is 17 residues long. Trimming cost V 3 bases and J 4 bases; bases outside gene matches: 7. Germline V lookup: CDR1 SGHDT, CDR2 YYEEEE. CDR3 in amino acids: CASSSSTSGGWYNEQFF. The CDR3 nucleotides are TGTGCCAGCAGCTCCTCGACTAGCGGGGGGTGGTACAATGAGCAGTTCTTC.

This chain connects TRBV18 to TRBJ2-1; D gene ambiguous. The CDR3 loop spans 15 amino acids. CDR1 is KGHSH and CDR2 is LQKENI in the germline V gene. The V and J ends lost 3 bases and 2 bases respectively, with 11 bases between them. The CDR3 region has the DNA TGTGCCAGCTCACCTGGGATAGGTGCCTACAATGAGCAGTTCTTC. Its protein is CASSPGIGAYNEQFF.

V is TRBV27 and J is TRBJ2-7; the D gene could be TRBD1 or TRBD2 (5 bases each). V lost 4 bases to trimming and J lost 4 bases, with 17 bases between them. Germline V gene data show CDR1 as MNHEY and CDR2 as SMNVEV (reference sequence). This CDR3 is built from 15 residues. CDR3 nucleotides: TGTGCCAGCAGTTCCGCACGGGAAAGGGGTTACGAGCAGTACTTC. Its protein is CASSSARERGYEQYF.

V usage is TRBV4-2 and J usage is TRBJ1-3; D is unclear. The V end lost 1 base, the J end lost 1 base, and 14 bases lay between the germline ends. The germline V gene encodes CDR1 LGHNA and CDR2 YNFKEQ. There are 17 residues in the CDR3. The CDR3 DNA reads TGTGCCAGCAGCCAAGGACCCTCTCCGCGGTCTGGAAACACCATATATTTT. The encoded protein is CASSQGPSPRSGNTIYF.

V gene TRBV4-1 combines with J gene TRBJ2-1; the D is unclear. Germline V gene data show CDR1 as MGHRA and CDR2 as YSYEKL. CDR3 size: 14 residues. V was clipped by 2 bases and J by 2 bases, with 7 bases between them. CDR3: CASSQMDPYNEQFF. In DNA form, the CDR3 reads TGCGCCAGCAGCCAAATGGACCCCTACAATGAGCAGTTCTTC.

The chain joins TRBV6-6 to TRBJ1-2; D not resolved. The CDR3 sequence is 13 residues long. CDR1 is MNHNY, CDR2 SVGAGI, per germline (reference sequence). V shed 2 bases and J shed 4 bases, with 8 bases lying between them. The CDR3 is CASSYEETYGYTF. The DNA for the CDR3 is TGTGCCAGCAGTTACGAAGAGACCTATGGCTACACCTTC.

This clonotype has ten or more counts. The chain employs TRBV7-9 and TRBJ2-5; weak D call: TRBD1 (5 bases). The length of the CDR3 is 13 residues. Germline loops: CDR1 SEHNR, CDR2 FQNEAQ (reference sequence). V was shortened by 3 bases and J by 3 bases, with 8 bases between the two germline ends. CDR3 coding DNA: TGTGCCAGCAGCTTTAAGGGGAAAGAGACCCAGTACTTC. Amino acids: CASSFKGKETQYF.

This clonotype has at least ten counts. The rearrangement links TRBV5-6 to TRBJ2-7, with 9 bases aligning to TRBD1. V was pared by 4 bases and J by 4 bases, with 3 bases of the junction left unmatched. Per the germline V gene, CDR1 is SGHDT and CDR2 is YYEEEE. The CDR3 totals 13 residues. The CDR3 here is CASSDRGEYEQYF. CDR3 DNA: TGTGCCAGCAGCGACAGGGGGGAATACGAGCAGTACTTC. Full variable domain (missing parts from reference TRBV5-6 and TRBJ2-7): DAGVTQSPTHLIKTRGQQVTLRCSPKSGHDTVSWYQQALGQGPQFIFQYYEEEERQRGNFPDRFSGHQFPNYSSELNVNALLLGDSALYLCASSDRGEYEQYFGPGTRLTVT.

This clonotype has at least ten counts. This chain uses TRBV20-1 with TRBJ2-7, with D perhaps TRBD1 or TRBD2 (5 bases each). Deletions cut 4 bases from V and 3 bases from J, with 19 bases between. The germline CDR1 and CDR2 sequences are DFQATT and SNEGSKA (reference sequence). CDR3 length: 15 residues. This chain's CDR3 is CSATHLTGTDYEQYF. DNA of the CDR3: TGCAGTGCTACACATTTAACCGGGACGGACTACGAGCAGTACTTC.

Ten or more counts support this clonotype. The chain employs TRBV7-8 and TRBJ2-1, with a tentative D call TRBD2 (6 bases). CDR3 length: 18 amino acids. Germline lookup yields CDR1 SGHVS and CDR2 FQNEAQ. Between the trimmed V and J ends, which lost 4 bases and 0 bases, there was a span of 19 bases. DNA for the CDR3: TGTGCCAGCAGCTATCCACAGTGGGGGGTTAGCTCCTACAATGAGCAGTTCTTC. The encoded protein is CASSYPQWGVSSYNEQFF.

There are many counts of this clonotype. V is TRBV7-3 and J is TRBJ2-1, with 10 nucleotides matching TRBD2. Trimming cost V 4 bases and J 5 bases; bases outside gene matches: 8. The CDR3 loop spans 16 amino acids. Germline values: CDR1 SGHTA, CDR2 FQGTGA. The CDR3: CASSSPGLAVHNEQFF. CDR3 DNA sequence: TGTGCCAGCAGCTCGCCCGGACTAGCGGTCCACAATGAGCAGTTCTTC.

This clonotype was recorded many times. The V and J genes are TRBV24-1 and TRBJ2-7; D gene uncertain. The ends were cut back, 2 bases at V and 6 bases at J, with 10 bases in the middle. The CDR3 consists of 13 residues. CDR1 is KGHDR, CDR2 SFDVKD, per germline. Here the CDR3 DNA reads TGTGCCACCAGTGATTCCCGATCACCCGAGCAGTACTTC. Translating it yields CATSDSRSPEQYF.

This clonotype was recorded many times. The CDR3 reads CAWNQRISYNEQFF. Written as DNA, the CDR3 is TGTGCCTGGAACCAAAGAATCTCCTACAATGAGCAGTTCTTC. The chain recombines TRBV30 with TRBJ2-1; D is unresolved. The V end was cut by 4 bases, the J end by 0 bases, with 10 bases between. Germline V CDR1 and CDR2: GTSNPN, SVGIG (reference sequence). The CDR3 loop spans 14 amino acids.